This T cell receptor (beta chain) was obtained from a study of post-analysis software for immune sequencing data. Across the study: The cohort encompassed relapsing-remitting, secondary progressive and progressive-relapsing multiple sclerosis disease courses. General study points: Elevated frequency relative to controls characterized four to six TRBV segments in patients, TRBV5-6, TRBV5-1 and TRBV20-1 among them. Multiple sclerosis was associated with a significant reduction in normalized Chao1 diversity relative to controls.

From germline, CDR1 is DFQATT and CDR2 SNEGSKA (reference sequence). The CDR3 loop spans 16 amino acids. The trim removed 3 bases at V and 6 bases at J, leaving 10 bases unmatched. Prepared libraries of TCR beta cDNA carried unique molecular identifiers. TCRdb itself ran the PCR reads through MiXCR, one entry per CDR3 protein. The table records 450,000 to 650,000 distinct CDR3 sequences, about 40% of them present only once. With regard to this clonotype: The antigen is unknown.

Sequenced sample: blood. The chain carries TRBV20-1 and TRBJ1-6, with TRBD1 matching 8 bases. The source of this sequence is a girl under 18 with multiple sclerosis. CDR3 amino acids: CSARGSGQGVNSPLHF. CDR3 nucleotides: TGCAGTGCTAGGGGATCCGGACAGGGTGTTAATTCACCCCTCCACTTT.